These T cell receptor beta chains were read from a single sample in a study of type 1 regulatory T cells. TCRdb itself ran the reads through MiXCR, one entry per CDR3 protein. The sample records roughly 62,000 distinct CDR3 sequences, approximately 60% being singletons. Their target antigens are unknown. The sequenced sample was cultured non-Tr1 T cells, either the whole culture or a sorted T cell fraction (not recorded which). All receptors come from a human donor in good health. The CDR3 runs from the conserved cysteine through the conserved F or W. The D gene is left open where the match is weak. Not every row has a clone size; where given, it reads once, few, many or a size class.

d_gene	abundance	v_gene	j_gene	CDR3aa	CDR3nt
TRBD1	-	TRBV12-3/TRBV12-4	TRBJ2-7	CASVIGTGSYEQYF	TGTGCCAGCGTAATAGGGACAGGGAGCTACGAGCAGTACTTC
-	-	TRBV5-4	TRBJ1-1	CASSLVGGGRSTEAFF	TGTGCCAGCAGCTTGGTCGGGGGGGGAAGGAGCACTGAAGCTTTCTTT
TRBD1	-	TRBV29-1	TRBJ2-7	CSVLGQGAYEQYF	TGCAGCGTTCTAGGACAGGGGGCATACGAGCAGTACTTC
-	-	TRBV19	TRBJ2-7	CASSISFRQNEQYF	TGTGCCAGTAGTATTAGTTTTCGACAGAACGAGCAGTACTTC
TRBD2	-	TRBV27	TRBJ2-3	CASSPLAGGRDTQYF	TGTGCCAGCAGTCCCCTAGCGGGAGGACGGGATACGCAGTATTTT
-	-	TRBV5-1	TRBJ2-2	CASSLVGPGELFF	TGCGCCAGCAGCTTGGTGGGTCCCGGGGAGCTGTTTTTT
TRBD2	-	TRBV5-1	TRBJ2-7	CASSQLAGDLYEQYF	TGCGCCAGCAGCCAGCTAGCGGGAGACTTGTACGAGCAGTACTTC
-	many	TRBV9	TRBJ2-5	CASSVGGIGTQYF	TGTGCCAGCAGCGTAGGAGGGATTGGGACCCAGTACTTC
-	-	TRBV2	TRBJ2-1	CASVTTLSYNEQFF	TGTGCCAGCGTCACTACCCTTTCCTACAATGAGCAGTTCTTC
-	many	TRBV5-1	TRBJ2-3	CASSLGGSGEDTQYF	TGCGCCAGCAGCTTGGGAGGGAGTGGTGAAGATACGCAGTATTTT
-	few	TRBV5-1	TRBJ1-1	CASSSLLGGGMNTEAFF	TGCGCCAGCAGCTCCCTCCTTGGGGGGGGGATGAACACTGAAGCTTTCTTT
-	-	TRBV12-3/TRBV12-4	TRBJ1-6	CASSGGYSPLHF	TGTGCCAGCAGTGGAGGATACTCACCCCTCCACTTT
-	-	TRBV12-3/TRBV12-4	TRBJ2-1	CASRQWGEGYNEQFF	TGTGCCAGCAGGCAGTGGGGAGAAGGCTACAATGAGCAGTTCTTC
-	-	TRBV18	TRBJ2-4	CASSLGDGRDIQYF	TGTGCCAGCTCACTAGGGGACGGAAGGGACATTCAGTACTTC
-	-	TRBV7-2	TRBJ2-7	CASTRGRGYEQYF	TGTGCCAGCACGAGGGGAAGGGGGTACGAGCAGTACTTC
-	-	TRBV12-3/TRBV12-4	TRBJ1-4	CASSPQGMGEKLFF	TGTGCCAGCAGCCCACAGGGTATGGGGGAAAAACTGTTTTTT
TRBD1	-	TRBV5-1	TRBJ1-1	CASSLQGQGSEAFF	TGCGCCAGCAGTTTGCAGGGACAGGGGTCGGAAGCTTTCTTT
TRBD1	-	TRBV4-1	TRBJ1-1	CACSQWTGGTEAFF	TGCGCCTGCAGCCAATGGACAGGGGGCACTGAAGCTTTCTTT
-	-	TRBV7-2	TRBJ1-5	CASSLFPRGTLGQPQHF	TGTGCCAGCAGCTTATTCCCGAGGGGGACATTAGGTCAGCCCCAGCATTTT
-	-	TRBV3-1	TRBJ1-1	CASSPAVLNTEAFF	TGTGCCAGCAGCCCGGCAGTGTTGAACACTGAAGCTTTCTTT
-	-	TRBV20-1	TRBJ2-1	CSARDYEGSSYNEQFF	TGCAGTGCTAGAGATTACGAGGGTAGCTCCTACAATGAGCAGTTCTTC
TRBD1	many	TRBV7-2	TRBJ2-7	CASSSGQVPYEQYF	TGTGCCAGCAGCTCGGGACAGGTACCCTACGAGCAGTACTTC
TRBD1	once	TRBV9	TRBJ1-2	CASSVARTGGSYGYTF	TGTGCCAGCAGCGTAGCTAGAACAGGGGGCAGCTATGGTTACACCTTC
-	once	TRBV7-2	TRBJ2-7	CASSLRFDAYEQYF	TGTGCCAGCAGCTTAAGGTTTGACGCCTACGAGCAGTACTTC
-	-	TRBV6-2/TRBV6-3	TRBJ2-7	CASSPPGQRRAGNYEQYF	TGTGCCAGCAGCCCCCCCGGACAGAGACGAGCCGGTAACTACGAGCAGTACTTC
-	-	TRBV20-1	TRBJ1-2	CSARAQIDRSYGYTF	TGCAGTGCTAGAGCACAGATTGACAGGTCCTATGGCTACACCTTC
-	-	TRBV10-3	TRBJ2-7	CAYSAMVEQYF	TGTGCCTACAGCGCGATGGTCGAGCAGTACTTC
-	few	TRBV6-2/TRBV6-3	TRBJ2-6	CASSYGGTSSGANVLTF	TGTGCCAGCAGTTACGGGGGTACGAGCTCTGGGGCCAACGTCCTGACTTTC
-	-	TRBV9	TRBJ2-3	CASSVLAEPSTDTQYF	TGTGCCAGCAGCGTTTTAGCAGAGCCTAGCACAGATACGCAGTATTTT
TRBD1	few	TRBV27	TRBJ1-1	CASSFGTVMNTEAFF	TGTGCCAGCAGTTTTGGGACAGTCATGAACACTGAAGCTTTCTTT
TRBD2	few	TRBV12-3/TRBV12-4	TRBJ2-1	CASSLVGGRLNEQFF	TGTGCCAGCAGTTTAGTCGGCGGGAGGTTGAATGAGCAGTTCTTC
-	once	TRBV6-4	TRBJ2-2	CASSEQPRARVTGELFF	TGTGCCAGCAGCGAACAACCCCGGGCCAGGGTAACCGGGGAGCTGTTTTTT
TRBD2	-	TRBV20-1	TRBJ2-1	CSARATSGRISSYNEQFF	TGCAGTGCTAGAGCAACTAGCGGGAGGATTAGCTCCTACAATGAGCAGTTCTTC
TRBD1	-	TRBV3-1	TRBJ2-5	CASSPRPDRLQETQYF	TGTGCCAGCAGCCCCCGTCCGGACAGGCTACAAGAGACCCAGTACTTC
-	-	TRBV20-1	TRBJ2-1	CSARDPRVDEQFF	TGCAGTGCTAGAGACCCCAGGGTTGATGAGCAGTTCTTC
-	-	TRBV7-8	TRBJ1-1	CASSLETGNTEAFF	TGTGCCAGCAGCTTAGAGACAGGGAACACTGAAGCTTTCTTT
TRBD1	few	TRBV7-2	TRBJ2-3	CASSGQGPDTQYF	TGTGCCAGCAGCGGACAGGGTCCGGATACGCAGTATTTT
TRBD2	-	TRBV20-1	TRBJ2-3	CSASTSGQTDTQYF	TGCAGTGCTTCGACTAGCGGACAGACAGATACGCAGTATTTT
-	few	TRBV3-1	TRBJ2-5	CASSQSPSSETQYF	TGTGCCAGCAGCCAATCGCCTAGCTCGGAGACCCAGTACTTC
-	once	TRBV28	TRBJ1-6	CASSSFGGAGNSPLHF	TGTGCCAGCAGTTCCTTCGGGGGCGCGGGGAATTCACCCCTCCACTTT
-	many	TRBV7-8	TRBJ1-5	CASSPQSSQPQHF	TGTGCCAGCAGTCCACAGTCGTCACAGCCCCAGCATTTT
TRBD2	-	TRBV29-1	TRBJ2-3	CSVALLAGPADTQYF	TGCAGCGTTGCGTTATTAGCGGGACCCGCAGATACGCAGTATTTT
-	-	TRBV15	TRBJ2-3	CATSYSRLSRDTDTQYF	TGTGCCACCAGCTACAGCCGTTTGAGCCGGGACACAGATACGCAGTATTTT
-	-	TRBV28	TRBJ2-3	CASSTLGGGTDTQYF	TGTGCCAGCAGTACCCTTGGCGGGGGCACAGATACGCAGTATTTT
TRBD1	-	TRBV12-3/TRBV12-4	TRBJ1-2	CASTLTGGAAGDGYTF	TGTGCCAGCACCCTGACAGGGGGCGCCGCGGGGGATGGCTACACCTTC
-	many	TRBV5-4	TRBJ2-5	CASTKEEETQYF	TGTGCCAGCACGAAAGAGGAGGAGACCCAGTACTTC
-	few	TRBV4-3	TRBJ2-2	CASSQARGQQNTGELFF	TGCGCCAGCAGCCAAGCGCGGGGGCAGCAGAACACCGGGGAGCTGTTTTTT